What follows is one TCR beta chain and its context. The antigen remains unidentified. The data derive from a study of graft-versus-host responses after intestinal transplantation. Background on the study: Among the recipients, all got anti-thymocyte globulin induction and then tacrolimus and steroids for about 3 years. Findings of the study overall: Researchers found GvH clones in recipient marrow, and some showed up first in ileum or blood.

Profiled with immunoSEQ multiplex PCR; TCRdb holds only in-frame clones, not every one. The sample shows over 80,000 clones, 91% of them seen only once. This receptor was obtained from a human donor who was the organ donor for an intestinal transplant. The sample was unstimulated CD4+ T cells sorted from spleen or lymph node cells, taken before transplant.

For the CDR3, the DNA is TGTGCCAGCAGCTTAGCAGGACCGGGAGCGGGAGGGTTCTTC. Translation gives CASSLAGPGAGGFF. The V call is TRBV7-9, the J call TRBJ2-1; 9 positions match TRBD2. CDR1 is SEHNR, CDR2 FQNEAQ, per germline (reference sequence). The J segment lost 15 bases and the V segment lost 0 bases, leaving 9 bases of the junction unmatched. This CDR3 spans 14 amino acids.